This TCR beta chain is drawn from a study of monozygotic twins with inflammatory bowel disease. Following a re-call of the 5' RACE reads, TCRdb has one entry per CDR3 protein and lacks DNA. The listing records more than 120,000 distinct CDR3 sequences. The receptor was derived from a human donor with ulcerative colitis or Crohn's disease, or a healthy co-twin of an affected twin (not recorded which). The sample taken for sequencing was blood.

CDR3 sequence: CASNPSGGTDTQYF. This chain connects TRBV12-3 or TRBV12-4 to TRBJ2-3; TCRdb reports TRBD2, a call that lacks DNA to check it against. CDR3 length: 14 residues.